These 15 T cell receptor beta chains were sequenced from one sample in a study of OX40 agonist ivuxolimab in advanced cancers. Generated by immunoSEQ multiplex PCR, the TCRdb table keeps only in-frame clones and is missing some. Here the sample spans approximately 33,000 clones, roughly 90% being singletons. The source was CD4+ or CD8+ T cells sorted from blood, collected in a trial of the OX40 agonist ivuxolimab. These receptors came from an adult with an advanced solid tumor such as melanoma, head and neck, liver or kidney cancer.

The chain uses TRBV6-5 and TRBJ2-2, with D unclear. V was clipped by 5 bases and J by 6 bases, with 13 bases between them. The CDR3 totals 14 residues. Germline V gene data show CDR1 as MNHEY and CDR2 as SVGAGI. The CDR3 DNA sequence: TGTGCCAGCAGTCCACCTAGGAAGGCCGGGGAGCTGTTTTTT. Translating it yields CASSPPRKAGELFF.

The rearrangement joins TRBV28 to TRBJ2-7, with TRBD1 matching over 12 bases. CDR3 length equals 17 residues. Germline values: CDR1 MDHEN, CDR2 SYDVKM. With 4 bases clipped from V and 4 bases from J, the junction kept 11 bases outside the gene matches. The CDR3 sequence: CASSYGMGQGAGYEQYF. The CDR3, as DNA: TGTGCCAGCAGTTATGGGATGGGACAGGGGGCAGGGTACGAGCAGTACTTC.

The rearrangement links TRBV5-1 to TRBJ2-3; 10 bases match TRBD2. Germline V lookup: CDR1 SGHRS, CDR2 YFSETQ. The junction had 9 bases not matched to a gene; V was cut back by 4 bases and J by 1 base. The CDR3 is 17 amino acids. The chain's CDR3 is CASSPTWTSGGTDTQYF. The CDR3 DNA reads as TGCGCCAGCAGCCCAACCTGGACTAGCGGAGGCACAGATACGCAGTATTTT.

As DNA, the CDR3 is TGTGCCAGCAGTCGGACAGGCCCAACTAATGAAAAACTGTTTTTT. It is translated as CASSRTGPTNEKLFF. The chain has TRBV27 and TRBJ1-4; TRBD1 aligns across 7 bases. The V gene's germline CDR1 is MNHEY and CDR2 SMNVEV (reference sequence). The J segment lost 0 bases and the V segment lost 5 bases, leaving 3 bases of the junction unmatched. The CDR3 contains 15 residues.

CDR3 residues: CASSPPDREDEQFF. The CDR3 DNA reads TGTGCCAGCAGCCCACCGGACAGGGAGGATGAGCAGTTCTTC. The V call is TRBV7-9, the J call TRBJ2-1, with 8 positions matching TRBD1. Germline loops: CDR1 SEHNR, CDR2 FQNEAQ (reference sequence). The CDR3 covers 14 residues. Trimming took 5 bases from V and 8 from J; bases not matched to a gene: 8.

The chain couples TRBV7-2 to TRBJ1-5, with 9 bases aligning to TRBD1. The germline V gene encodes CDR1 SGHTA and CDR2 FQGNSA. Unmatched junction bases numbered 10, after V lost 7 bases and J lost 6 bases. The CDR3 has 15 residues. The CDR3 protein is CASTRGTGSFQPQHF. CDR3 bases: TGTGCCAGCACCCGGGGGACAGGGTCGTTTCAGCCCCAGCATTTT.

The chain recombines TRBV4-3 with TRBJ2-5, with TRBD2 as a possible D gene (5 bases). V was pared by 0 bases and J by 2 bases, with 16 bases between. The CDR3 loop spans 17 amino acids. Germline V gene lookup returns CDR1 LGHNA and CDR2 YSLEER. The CDR3 DNA follows: TGCGCCAGCAGCCAAGATCCTGCCCTGGGAGCACAAGAGACCCAGTACTTC. Amino acid sequence: CASSQDPALGAQETQYF.

V is TRBV2 and J is TRBJ1-1; no clear D gene. This CDR3 region has 13 residues. Germline values: CDR1 SNHLY, CDR2 FYNNEI. V dropped 3 bases and J dropped 4 bases, with 9 bases sitting between them. The CDR3 spells CASSDPTGTEAFF. CDR3 bases: TGTGCCAGCAGTGATCCAACTGGCACTGAAGCTTTCTTT.

The chain recombines TRBV30 with TRBJ2-2, with unresolved D. This CDR3 contains 12 residues. V lost 4 bases, J lost 6 bases, and 9 bases lay in between. CDR1 GTSNPN and CDR2 SVGIG come from the germline V gene (reference sequence). The CDR3 spells CAWIPSSGELFF. In DNA, the CDR3 is TGTGCCTGGATCCCTTCCTCCGGGGAGCTGTTTTTT.

This clone was seen only a few times. Distinct nucleotide sequences in the sample also encode this CDR3. The CDR3 nucleotides are TGTGCCAGCAGTTACGGGACGTCGGACGAGCAGTACTTC. Protein sequence: CASSYGTSDEQYF. V usage is TRBV6-6 and J usage is TRBJ2-7; the D call may be TRBD1 or TRBD2 (5 bases each). The length of the CDR3 is 13 residues. Trimming pared 2 bases from V and 5 bases from J, leaving 10 bases between. CDR1 is MNHNY and CDR2 is SVGAGI in the germline V gene (reference sequence).

V usage is TRBV6-6 and J usage is TRBJ1-5, with D uncertain. Germline CDR1 and CDR2: MNHNY and SVGAGI (reference sequence). Trimming left V 0 bases short and J 0 bases short, with 9 bases between. There are 16 residues in the CDR3. The CDR3 nucleotides are TGTGCCAGCAGTTACTCGAACAGCTATAGCAATCAGCCCCAGCATTTT. This translates into CASSYSNSYSNQPQHF.

The sample holds one count of this clone. The CDR3 bases are TGTGCCAGTAGTATACAGGGAAGTACCTACGAGCAGTACTTC. Translated: CASSIQGSTYEQYF. The chain joins TRBV19 to TRBJ2-7, with TRBD1 as a possible D gene (5 bases). V was trimmed by 2 bases and J by 2 bases, leaving 10 bases between them. Germline-derived CDR1 and CDR2 are LNHDA and SQIVND (reference sequence). The CDR3 has 14 residues.

The rearrangement links TRBV28 to TRBJ1-5; D call uncertain. Trimming cost V 5 bases and J 4 bases, with 12 bases left between them. Per the germline V gene, CDR1 is MDHEN and CDR2 is SYDVKM. This CDR3 is built from 14 residues. This CDR3 reads CASSTPGRNQPQHF. As DNA, the CDR3 is TGTGCCAGCAGTACTCCCGGTAGGAATCAGCCCCAGCATTTT.

The chain is built from TRBV4-3 and TRBJ1-5, with TRBD1 matching over 11 bases. The CDR3 is 18 residues long. Germline lookup yields CDR1 LGHNA and CDR2 YSLEER. V trimming: 0 bases; J trimming: 3 bases; junction bases outside the gene matches: 7. The CDR3 reads CASSQDGWTGGNNQPQHF. The CDR3 DNA follows: TGCGCCAGCAGCCAAGATGGGTGGACAGGGGGCAACAATCAGCCCCAGCATTTT.

The chain is built from TRBV13 and TRBJ2-7; TRBD2 aligns across 10 bases. The CDR3 totals 14 residues. Trimming removed 3 bases from V and 3 bases from J; junction bases left unmatched: 2. Germline V lookup: CDR1 PRHDT, CDR2 FYEKMQ (reference sequence). CDR3 amino acids: CASSLGTSVYEQYF. The CDR3 DNA reads TGTGCCAGCAGCTTGGGGACTAGCGTCTACGAGCAGTACTTC.